This T cell receptor beta chain was documented in a study of beta chain features in type 1 diabetes. Study results and limitations: Researchers cautioned that cDNA sequencing could over-represent cells with high TCR expression. Across patients, naive, central memory and Treg TCRB repertoires exhibited apparently greater similarity than was observed across healthy donors.

Expressed TCRB transcripts were sequenced, since all the RNA that had been isolated was reverse transcribed. Roughly 3.5 million reads per sample on average were obtained from naive, central memory and regulatory T cell samples. Here immunoSEQ multiplex PCR was the method, and the copy in TCRdb shows in-frame clones only, minus some. The sample holds tens of thousands of clones, roughly three fifths seen once. Germline V gene lookup returns CDR1 LGHNA and CDR2 YSLEER. V shed 1 base and J shed 3 bases, with 12 bases lying between them. CDR3 length: 15 amino acids. The authors obtained over 98% purity in all sorted populations. About this clone: Its antigen is currently unknown.

The genes are TRBV4-3 and TRBJ2-5, with D perhaps TRBD2 (5 bases). This TCR derives from a woman aged 18-30 years in good health. Material for sequencing was Tregs from blood. The CDR3 bases are TGCGCCAGCAGCCAAGTTACAGCGGTCAAAGAGACCCAGTACTTC. It translates to CASSQVTAVKETQYF.